Below are 8 T cell receptor beta chains sequenced from a single sample in a study of CD8 T cells in ankylosing spondylitis. Study results and caveats: About 8 highly homologous variants made up a TCR beta motif, and this motif appeared characteristic of ankylosing spondylitis blood.

MiXCR, applied by TCRdb to the 5' RACE reads, yields one record per CDR3 protein. The sample consists of hundreds of thousands of distinct CDR3 sequences, about 13% of them appearing once. The antigens for these receptors are not known. Specimen: blood, either unsorted or a sorted T cell fraction (not recorded which). These receptors came from a male donor with ankylosing spondylitis.

The J gene is TRBJ1-1, the V gene TRBV5-1; 8 nucleotides agree with TRBD1. Trimming removed 3 bases from V and 0 bases from J; junction bases left unmatched: 1. CDR1 SGHRS and CDR2 YFSETQ come from the germline V gene. The CDR3 length is 14 residues. The CDR3 nucleotides read TGCGCCAGCAGCTCGGACAGGGTGAACACTGAAGCTTTCTTT. Its protein is CASSSDRVNTEAFF. Combining the CDR3 with reference TRBV5-1 and TRBJ1-1 gives the whole variable domain KAGVTQTPRYLIKTRGQQVTLSCSPISGHRSVSWYQQTPGQGLQFLFEYFSETQRNKGNFPGRFSGRQFSNSRSEMNVSTLELGDSALYLCASSSDRVNTEAFFGQGTRLTVV.

The genes are TRBV12-3 or TRBV12-4 and TRBJ2-2; weak D call: TRBD2 (5 bases). Deletions cut 8 bases from V and 10 bases from J, with 17 bases between. This CDR3 is built from 13 residues. Here the CDR3 DNA reads TGTGCCAGCCTGGATGAGGGCCCCTTGGAGCTGTTTTTT. It yields the protein CASLDEGPLELFF.

This chain uses TRBV27 with TRBJ1-1, with D possibly matching TRBD1 (6 bases). Per the germline V gene, CDR1 is MNHEY and CDR2 is SMNVEV (reference sequence). CDR3 size: 13 residues. The V gene lost 3 bases and the J gene lost 4 bases, with 9 bases spanning the gap. CDR3 protein: CASSLAGATEAFF. Written as DNA, the CDR3 is TGTGCCAGCAGTTTGGCAGGGGCCACTGAAGCTTTCTTT.

CDR3 DNA: TGTGCCAGCTCCCGAGGGACTAGCGGCCCAGAGACCCAGTACTTC. It translates to CASSRGTSGPETQYF. The gene calls are TRBV18 and TRBJ2-5, with 11 bases that match TRBD2. Germline V gene sequence: CDR1 KGHSH, CDR2 LQKENI. Trimming took 6 bases from V and 4 from J; bases not matched to a gene: 7. The CDR3 has 15 amino acids. Filled out from reference TRBV18 and TRBJ2-5, the complete variable domain reads NAGVMQNPRHLVRRRGQEARLRCSPMKGHSHVYWYRQLPEEGLKFMVYLQKENIIDESGMPKERFSAEFPKEGPSILRIQQVVRGDSAAYFCASSRGTSGPETQYFGPGTRLLVL.

The CDR3 region has the DNA TGTGCCAGTCAGGGCCTAAAAAGGGACAGACATGGCTACACCTTC. This sequence encodes CASQGLKRDRHGYTF. The chain employs TRBV11-2 and TRBJ1-2; 7 positions agree with TRBD1. Per germline, CDR1 SGHAT and CDR2 FQNNGV. This CDR3 contains 15 residues. Germline trimming cut 9 bases from V and 6 bases from J; bases unmatched to any gene: 16.

The V gene is TRBV20-1, the J gene TRBJ2-1; 7 bases are a match to TRBD2. Trimming removed 4 bases from V and 1 base from J; junction bases left unmatched: 4. Per the germline V gene, CDR1 is DFQATT and CDR2 is SNEGSKA (reference sequence). The CDR3 has 14 residues. CDR3 in DNA: TGCAGTGCTAATAGCGGGCCTTCCTACAATGAGCAGTTCTTC. Its translation: CSANSGPSYNEQFF.

This chain connects TRBV12-3 or TRBV12-4 to TRBJ1-5, with TRBD1 matching over 9 bases. J gave up 5 bases and V 5 bases, and 10 bases lay outside the gene matches. This CDR3 region has 16 residues. DNA of the CDR3: TGTGCCAGCAGTGAAGGACAGGGGCGTATATATCAGCCCCAGCATTTT. It codes for CASSEGQGRIYQPQHF.

V is TRBV5-6 and J is TRBJ1-3; tentative D call: TRBD1 (5 bases). Germline lookup yields CDR1 SGHDT and CDR2 YYEEEE. The V and J ends lost 2 bases and 4 bases respectively, with 10 bases between them. The CDR3 runs 14 residues. DNA of the CDR3: TGTGCCAGCAGCTTCTTAGGGGTCGGAAACACCATATATTTT. Protein product: CASSFLGVGNTIYF.